The entry that follows covers one T cell receptor (beta chain) sequence. The protocol was immunoSEQ multiplex PCR, while the TCRdb copy is restricted to in-frame clones and leaves out a portion. In the table there are 65,000 to 90,000 clones, roughly nine tenths of which are singletons. The data belong to a study of blood T cell repertoires in COVID-19. Per germline, CDR1 SNHLY and CDR2 FYNNEI. The CDR3 is 14 residues long. V shed 4 bases, J shed 7 bases, and the junction held 4 bases outside the gene matches. The receptor was derived from a man aged 80 or over with acute or convalescent COVID-19. The rearrangement links TRBV2 to TRBJ1-6; TRBD1 matches at 7 bases. Sample: peripheral blood. The CDR3 reads CASSGGQRNSPLHF. The CDR3 nucleotides are TGTGCCAGCAGTGGGGGACAGAGGAATTCACCCCTCCACTTT.